This entry lists 9 T cell receptor beta chains sequenced from one sample in a study of T cell responses to AZD1222 COVID-19 vaccine. Sequenced by immunoSEQ multiplex PCR; TCRdb stores in-frame clones only, minus some. The data hold 96,000 or so clones, with roughly 88% observed a single time. The input for sequencing was peripheral blood, taken on day 0 of AZD1222 vaccination. The receptors here all came from an adult in good health.

The CDR3 reads CASSGAGASTEAFF. The CDR3 region has the DNA TGTGCCAGCAGCGGAGCGGGGGCTAGCACTGAAGCTTTCTTT. The chain links TRBV9 to TRBJ1-1; possible D gene TRBD1, 6 bases. The V gene lost 3 bases and the J gene lost 4 bases, with 13 bases spanning the gap. Germline lookup yields CDR1 SGDLS and CDR2 YYNGEE. CDR3 size: 14 residues.

This chain joins TRBV10-3 and TRBJ2-1; TRBD2 is a possible D gene (5 bases). Germline V gene data show CDR1 as ENHRY and CDR2 as SYGVKD. The V and J ends lost 7 bases and 0 bases respectively, with 13 bases between them. The CDR3 is made up of 15 amino acids. The CDR3 here is CAITHSVSSYNEQFF. DNA of the CDR3: TGTGCCATCACCCATAGCGTGAGCTCCTACAATGAGCAGTTCTTC.

V and J are TRBV7-9 and TRBJ1-4; D is unresolved. CDR1 is SEHNR, CDR2 FQNEAQ, per germline (reference sequence). Trimming left V 4 bases short and J 8 bases short, with 5 bases between. The CDR3 loop spans 11 amino acids. CDR3 region: CASSSTEKLFF. CDR3 coding DNA: TGTGCCAGCAGCTCGACAGAAAAACTGTTTTTT.

The J gene is TRBJ1-1, the V gene TRBV6-5, with D possibly being TRBD1 (5 bases). V shed 11 bases and J shed 7 bases, with 11 bases lying between them. The length of the CDR3 is 10 residues. From germline, CDR1 is MNHEY and CDR2 SVGAGI. The CDR3 DNA reads TGTGCCGCCGGGGCTAATGAAGCTTTCTTT. This translates into CAAGANEAFF.

The J gene is TRBJ1-1, the V gene TRBV6-5, with D unclear. The germline V gene has CDR1 MNHEY and CDR2 SVGAGI. This CDR3 comprises 14 residues. The V end was cut by 2 bases, the J end by 6 bases, with 13 bases between. CDR3 DNA: TGTGCCAGCAGTTACCTACAGCGCCTCGCTGAAGCTTTCTTT. Protein sequence: CASSYLQRLAEAFF.

The chain employs TRBV27 and TRBJ2-1; 8 bases match TRBD1. J gave up 6 bases and V 5 bases, and 18 bases lay outside the gene matches. From germline, CDR1 is MNHEY and CDR2 SMNVEV (reference sequence). This CDR3 is built from 18 residues. This chain's CDR3 is CASSLRFPGQDFSNEQFF. The CDR3 DNA reads as TGTGCCAGCAGTCTTAGATTCCCGGGACAGGATTTTTCCAATGAGCAGTTCTTC.

The chain has TRBV28 and TRBJ2-7; 9 nucleotides match TRBD1. The V gene's germline CDR1 is MDHEN and CDR2 SYDVKM. The CDR3 loop spans 13 amino acids. J lost 4 bases, V lost 10 bases, and 8 bases had no gene match. In nucleotides, the CDR3 is TGTGCCATCCCGGGACAGGGTACGTACGAGCAGTACTTC. Protein: CAIPGQGTYEQYF.

The chain carries TRBV30 and TRBJ2-3; D may be TRBD2 (5 bases). Trimming removed 3 bases from V and 6 bases from J, with 13 bases in between. Looked up from germline, CDR1 is GTSNPN and CDR2 is SVGIG (reference sequence). This CDR3 contains 13 residues. The CDR3 coding sequence is TGTGCCTGGAGCGGGCTAGCCGGCGATACGCAGTATTTT. It codes for CAWSGLAGDTQYF.

The J gene is TRBJ2-1, the V gene TRBV10-3; possible D gene TRBD2, 5 bases. The CDR3 extends over 16 amino acids. V gave up 6 bases and J gave up 0 bases, with 15 bases separating them. CDR1 and CDR2 (germline): ENHRY, SYGVKD. The CDR3 DNA sequence: TGTGCCATCAGGGGAACGGACTCCAGCTCCTACAATGAGCAGTTCTTC. Amino acid sequence: CAIRGTDSSSYNEQFF.